A selection of T cell receptor beta chains follows, all from one sample in a study of human T cells and chemical hapten exposure. TCRdb analysed the 5' RACE reads with MiXCR anew, one entry per CDR3 protein. The repertoire holds about 81,000 distinct CDR3 sequences, more than 15% seen once, with approximately 6.3% in the top ten. These receptor sequences come from a female donor in good health. Both conserved end residues are part of each CDR3. The order of the fields is clone size, J gene, V gene, D gene, CDR3 DNA, CDR3 protein. A D gene is named only where the DNA matches it firmly. Clone size is given for some rows only: seen once, a few or many times, or a class if the clone is expanded.

-,TRBJ2-3,TRBV7-2,-,TGTGCCAGCAGCTTCGGTTCGACTAAGGCAGATACGCAGTATTTT,CASSFGSTKADTQYF
-,TRBJ2-7,TRBV19,-,TGTGCCAGTAGTATAGATAGTCTTGGCAGGGTGAAGAAGTACTTC,CASSIDSLGRVKKYF
few,TRBJ2-1,TRBV5-1,-,TGCGCCAGCAGTTCAAGCTCGCGGGTGACCTCCTACAATGAGCAGTTCTTC,CASSSSSRVTSYNEQFF
-,TRBJ2-3,TRBV30,-,TGTGCCTGGAGGAGAAGACATAGCGGAGGGAGCACAGATACGCAGTATTTT,CAWRRRHSGGSTDTQYF
few,TRBJ2-5,TRBV5-1,-,TGCGCCAGCAGCTTGGTCCCGGGGACCCAAGAGACCCAGTACTTC,CASSLVPGTQETQYF
-,TRBJ2-7,TRBV18,-,TGTGCCAGCTCAGCCGGGACAGGACTAGGGGACGAGCAGTACTTC,CASSAGTGLGDEQYF
-,TRBJ1-4,TRBV7-9,-,TGTGCCAGCAGCCAGCGCCGCCGGGGGACCCCCGGAGAAAAACTGTTTTTT,CASSQRRRGTPGEKLFF
few,TRBJ1-4,TRBV7-2,-,TGTGCCAGCAGCTATGGATCGTCAACTAATGAAAAACTGTTTTTT,CASSYGSSTNEKLFF
few,TRBJ2-7,TRBV7-9,-,TGTGCCAGCAGCTTAGCAACAGGACCTAAAAGCCTTCCCTACGAGCAGTACTTC,CASSLATGPKSLPYEQYF
few,TRBJ1-2,TRBV6-1,-,TGTGCCAGCAGTGAGGACAGATGGGGGAATGGCTACACCTTC,CASSEDRWGNGYTF
few,TRBJ2-3,TRBV29-1,-,TGCAGCTCTTCCCCAGGACGGAGCACAGATACGCAGTATTTT,CSSSPGRSTDTQYF
-,TRBJ2-5,TRBV28,TRBD2,TGTGCCAGCAGTTTAGACTACCGCGCCGGGAGGGTAGAGACCCAGTACTTC,CASSLDYRAGRVETQYF
few,TRBJ1-1,TRBV7-2,-,TGTGCCAGCAGCTTAGTGACCCTAAACACTGAAGCTTTCTTT,CASSLVTLNTEAFF
few,TRBJ1-1,TRBV27,TRBD1,TGTGCCAGCAGTTTACGACAGGGTTTTGAAGCTTTCTTT,CASSLRQGFEAFF
-,TRBJ2-6,TRBV10-3,-,TGTGCCACCGGCGGGGCTGGGGCCAACGTCCTGACTTTC,CATGGAGANVLTF
-,TRBJ1-1,TRBV2,-,TGTGCCAGCATCCTAGGGACGAGGAACACTGAAGCTTTCTTT,CASILGTRNTEAFF
-,TRBJ2-1,TRBV6-5,-,TGTGCCAGCAGTTACTCCCGGAGATCGGGCAATGAGCAGTTCTTC,CASSYSRRSGNEQFF
-,TRBJ1-1,TRBV7-2,-,TGTGCCAGCAGCCCTCGGCGGGGAATGACTGAAGCTTTCTTT,CASSPRRGMTEAFF
few,TRBJ2-7,TRBV5-1,TRBD1,TGCGCCAGCAGCTTAGGCCCCGGACAGGACTCCTACGAGCAGTACTTC,CASSLGPGQDSYEQYF
once,TRBJ1-3,TRBV11-2,-,TGTGCCAGCAGTCAAGAGAGTTCACTCTCTGGAAACACCATATATTTT,CASSQESSLSGNTIYF
few,TRBJ1-4,TRBV15,-,TGTGCCACCAGGGGGGGCGGGGATATGACGGAACTGTTTTTT,CATRGGGDMTELFF
many,TRBJ1-4,TRBV7-2,-,TGTGCCAGCAGCCGCGGGGGGTTTGAAAAACTGTTTTTT,CASSRGGFEKLFF
few,TRBJ2-2,TRBV10-2,-,TGCGCCAGCAGAAGGCAGGGGCCGATCACCGGGGAGCTGTTTTTT,CASRRQGPITGELFF
few,TRBJ2-2,TRBV3-1,TRBD2,TGTGCCAGCAGCCAGGCTAGCGGGAACACCGGGGAGCTGTTTTTT,CASSQASGNTGELFF
-,TRBJ2-7,TRBV3-1,-,TGTGCCAGCAGCGAAGCCGGGGGTATGACCTCCTACGAGCAGTACTTC,CASSEAGGMTSYEQYF
-,TRBJ2-5,TRBV7-2,-,TGTGCCAGCAGCTTATTCCCGACCCAAGAGACCCAGTACTTC,CASSLFPTQETQYF
-,TRBJ1-1,TRBV12-3/TRBV12-4,-,TGTGCCAGCAGTTTTAGGGGGGGGTCTAGGCGAATGAACACTGAAGCTTTCTTT,CASSFRGGSRRMNTEAFF
few,TRBJ2-7,TRBV12-3/TRBV12-4,-,TGTGCCAGCAGTTCCCGAGGGGTTGGCGAGCAGTACTTC,CASSSRGVGEQYF
few,TRBJ2-3,TRBV10-3,-,TGTGCCATCAGTTCCGGGACAATTACGGATTTT,CAISSGTITDF
-,TRBJ2-5,TRBV11-2,-,TGTGCCAGCGCCCCTATGGAGACCCAGTACTTC,CASAPMETQYF
-,TRBJ2-3,TRBV5-1,TRBD2,TGCGCCAGCAGCTTGCTCGAGGGAGGGCCAGGTACGCAGTATTTT,CASSLLEGGPGTQYF
few,TRBJ2-1,TRBV5-4,-,TGTGCCAGCAAGGGGGGGGGCTCCTACAATGAGCAGTTCTTC,CASKGGGSYNEQFF
-,TRBJ2-1,TRBV24-1,-,TGTGCCACCAGTCCCAGAGGGAGTAGGGGTATGGATGAGCAGTTCTTC,CATSPRGSRGMDEQFF
-,TRBJ1-2,TRBV28,TRBD1,TGTGCCAGCAGTTTTACCGGGACAGGCGGCATCTATGGCTACACCTTC,CASSFTGTGGIYGYTF
-,TRBJ1-5,TRBV19,-,TGTGCCAGTAGTATAGTCCCCAAGAATCAGCCCCAGCATTTT,CASSIVPKNQPQHF
few,TRBJ2-1,TRBV4-1,-,TGCGCCAGCAGCCGCGAAAAAGGGGGTAATGAGCAGTTCTTC,CASSREKGGNEQFF
-,TRBJ2-3,TRBV5-4,-,TGTGCCAGCAGCTTGGGAGGTACTAGCAATGCCGATACGCAGTATTTT,CASSLGGTSNADTQYF
few,TRBJ1-6,TRBV9,TRBD1,TGTGCCAGCAGCGCTGACAGGGGAACTTATTCACCCCTCCACTTT,CASSADRGTYSPLHF
-,TRBJ1-5,TRBV27,-,TGTGCCAGCAGTTTGGGGGCCCAGGGCAGGTCGGTGAATAGCAATCAGCCCCAGCATTTT,CASSLGAQGRSVNSNQPQHF
many,TRBJ2-3,TRBV9,-,TGTGCCAGCAGCGTTGGTACGCCGGGCACAGATACGCAGTATTTT,CASSVGTPGTDTQYF
many,TRBJ2-5,TRBV7-7,-,TGTGCTAGCAGCTTGCGGGGTCAAGAGACCCAGTACTTC,CASSLRGQETQYF
-,TRBJ2-5,TRBV7-9,-,TGTGCCAGCAGCGAGCCAGGAGCGACCCAGTACTTC,CASSEPGATQYF
-,TRBJ2-3,TRBV9,TRBD2,TGTGCCAGCAGAGGACTAGCGGGAGGAGGGGGAGATACGCAGTATTTT,CASRGLAGGGGDTQYF
few,TRBJ1-3,TRBV5-1,-,TGCGCCAGCAGCTTGGCTGGGACACCCTCTGGAAACACCATATATTTT,CASSLAGTPSGNTIYF
-,TRBJ2-5,TRBV6-2/TRBV6-3,TRBD2,TGTGCCAGCAGTTACTCGTTGAAGAGCGGGATGCAAGAGACCCAGTACTTC,CASSYSLKSGMQETQYF
-,TRBJ2-2,TRBV5-1,-,TGCGCCAGCAGTCTCCTAGTGCGGGGCACCGGGGAGCTGTTTTTT,CASSLLVRGTGELFF
-,TRBJ1-1,TRBV5-1,-,TGCGCCAGCAGCTCCCGTGCGATGAACACTGAAGCTTTCTTT,CASSSRAMNTEAFF
few,TRBJ2-1,TRBV6-1,-,TGTGCCAGCAGGGACCCACCCGCCAGGCATGAGCAGTTCTTC,CASRDPPARHEQFF
few,TRBJ1-3,TRBV7-2,-,TGTGCCAGCAGCAACGTGGAGGGATATGGAAACACCATATATTTT,CASSNVEGYGNTIYF
-,TRBJ1-6,TRBV12-3/TRBV12-4,TRBD1,TGTGCCAGCAGCCCCGGGACAGGGGGGTCACCCCTCCACTTT,CASSPGTGGSPLHF
-,TRBJ1-1,TRBV6-5,-,TGTGCCAGCAGACCCGAGCTCCGGGGCACTGAAGCTTTCTTT,CASRPELRGTEAFF
few,TRBJ1-1,TRBV7-8,-,TGTGCCAGCAGCTATCCACCCCTTCTAAGGAGCACTGAAGCTTTCTTT,CASSYPPLLRSTEAFF
-,TRBJ1-5,TRBV2,-,TGTGCCAGCAGTCGGGACACCAGCAATCAGCCCCAGCATTTT,CASSRDTSNQPQHF
few,TRBJ1-5,TRBV5-4,-,TGTGCCAGCAGCTCCTACCAAGAGAATGGGAGCAATCAGCCCCAGCATTTT,CASSSYQENGSNQPQHF
many,TRBJ2-5,TRBV5-1,TRBD1,TGCGCCAGCAGCCCCGGACAGGGATTCCAAGAGACCCAGTACTTC,CASSPGQGFQETQYF
-,TRBJ1-5,TRBV20-1,-,TGCAGTGCTAAGATATACGGCGGGGTGAGTCAGCCCCAGCATTTT,CSAKIYGGVSQPQHF
-,TRBJ1-1,TRBV7-9,-,TGTGCCAGCAGCTCTACGCGGACTGAAGCTTTCTTT,CASSSTRTEAFF
-,TRBJ1-6,TRBV20-1,-,TGCAGTGCTAGTCCGAGGGGGGGGCCCCTCCACTTT,CSASPRGGPLHF
-,TRBJ1-6,TRBV4-1,-,TGCGCCAGCAGCCAAGACAGGGCTAATTCACCCCTCCACTTT,CASSQDRANSPLHF